The rows below give T cell receptor beta chains drawn from one sample of a study of OX40 agonist ivuxolimab in advanced cancers. Using immunoSEQ multiplex PCR, the repertoire was profiled, and TCRdb retains in-frame clones only, with some absent. The sample gives 23,000 or so clones, about nine tenths of which show up once; roughly a third is in the top ten. The sample here was CD4+ or CD8+ T cells sorted from blood, taken in a trial of the OX40 agonist ivuxolimab. The receptors shown here come from an adult with an advanced solid tumor such as melanoma, head and neck, liver or kidney cancer. Both conserved end residues are part of each CDR3. The order of the fields is J gene, V gene, clone size, CDR3 length, D gene, CDR3 protein, CDR3 DNA. D genes are given only for firm matches. Clone size appears in some rows only: once, few, many, or a class for an expanded clone.

J: TRBJ1-3; V: TRBV10-1; size: NA; length: 15; D: NA; CDR3: CASSEGPGSGNTIYF; DNA: TGCGCCAGCAGTGAGGGACCCGGCTCTGGAAACACCATATATTTT
J: TRBJ2-3; V: TRBV5-1; size: NA; length: 15; D: TRBD1; CDR3: CASSLEGRGTDTQYF; DNA: TGCGCCAGCAGCTTGGAAGGCAGGGGGACAGATACGCAGTATTTT
J: TRBJ2-3; V: TRBV9; size: NA; length: 15; D: TRBD2; CDR3: CASSPSAGFTDTQYF; DNA: TGTGCCAGCAGCCCTTCAGCGGGGTTCACAGATACGCAGTATTTT
J: TRBJ2-1; V: TRBV7-9; size: NA; length: 14; D: TRBD2; CDR3: CASSPRDYNEGQFF; DNA: TGTGCCAGCAGCCCCCGGGACTACAATGAGGGGCAGTTCTTC
J: TRBJ2-7; V: TRBV6-5; size: few; length: 13; D: NA; CDR3: CASSYRPAYEQYF; DNA: TGTGCCAGCAGTTACAGGCCGGCCTACGAGCAGTACTTC
J: TRBJ1-1; V: TRBV28; size: NA; length: 14; D: TRBD1; CDR3: CASTDRGRNTEAFF; DNA: TGTGCCAGCACCGACAGGGGGCGGAACACTGAAGCTTTCTTT
J: TRBJ1-2; V: TRBV4-1; size: once; length: 16; D: NA; CDR3: CASSPRITGPAYGYTF; DNA: TGCGCCAGCAGCCCAAGAATAACAGGGCCCGCCTATGGCTACACCTTC
J: TRBJ2-3; V: TRBV9; size: NA; length: 14; D: TRBD2; CDR3: CASSVAGGPDTQYF; DNA: TGTGCCAGCAGCGTAGCGGGAGGGCCAGATACGCAGTATTTT
J: TRBJ2-7; V: TRBV7-6; size: NA; length: 12; D: NA; CDR3: CASSQGRYEQYF; DNA: TGTGCCAGCAGCCAAGGACGCTACGAGCAGTACTTC
J: TRBJ2-7; V: TRBV11-1; size: NA; length: 13; D: NA; CDR3: CASSLGDRYEQYF; DNA: TGTGCCAGCAGCTTGGGAGACAGATACGAGCAGTACTTC
J: TRBJ1-3; V: TRBV6-6; size: NA; length: 14; D: NA; CDR3: CASAPVTSGNTIYF; DNA: TGTGCCAGCGCCCCGGTAACCTCTGGAAACACCATATATTTT
J: TRBJ2-3; V: TRBV27; size: NA; length: 16; D: NA; CDR3: CASSLQVGVITDTQYF; DNA: TGTGCCAGCAGTCTCCAGGTGGGGGTCATCACAGATACGCAGTATTTT
J: TRBJ2-3; V: TRBV11-2; size: NA; length: 15; D: NA; CDR3: CASSPLGVGADTQYF; DNA: TGTGCCAGCAGCCCCCTAGGGGTAGGTGCGGATACGCAGTATTTT
J: TRBJ1-4; V: TRBV27; size: NA; length: 16; D: TRBD1; CDR3: CASTLRGLQGGEKLFF; DNA: TGTGCCAGCACCTTGAGGGGCTTACAGGGGGGAGAAAAACTGTTTTTT
J: TRBJ2-3; V: TRBV5-4; size: NA; length: 15; D: NA; CDR3: CASSFSRGLTDTQYF; DNA: TGTGCCAGCAGCTTCTCCAGGGGTCTCACAGATACGCAGTATTTT
J: TRBJ2-6; V: TRBV25-1; size: NA; length: 11; D: NA; CDR3: CASTGANVLTF; DNA: TGTGCCAGCACTGGGGCCAACGTCCTGACTTTC
J: TRBJ2-4; V: TRBV4-3; size: few; length: 15; D: TRBD1; CDR3: CASSHPTRTGNIQYF; DNA: TGCGCCAGCAGCCATCCGACTCGGACAGGGAACATTCAGTACTTC
J: TRBJ2-1; V: TRBV7-2; size: NA; length: 13; D: NA; CDR3: CASSLRALAEQFF; DNA: TGTGCCAGCAGCTTGAGGGCCCTGGCTGAGCAGTTCTTC
J: TRBJ1-6; V: TRBV11-2; size: NA; length: 15; D: NA; CDR3: CASSFTGSSDSPLHF; DNA: TGTGCCAGCAGCTTTACAGGGTCTAGTGATTCACCCCTCCACTTT
J: TRBJ1-1; V: TRBV6-1; size: once; length: 12; D: NA; CDR3: CATEGSVPEAFF; DNA: TGTGCCACCGAGGGGTCGGTGCCTGAAGCTTTCTTT
J: TRBJ2-2; V: TRBV5-1; size: once; length: 13; D: TRBD2; CDR3: CASEGLATGELFF; DNA: TGCGCCAGCGAGGGACTAGCAACCGGGGAGCTGTTTTTT
J: TRBJ2-7; V: TRBV7-2; size: NA; length: 15; D: NA; CDR3: CASSLVGGPSYEQYF; DNA: TGTGCCAGCAGCTTAGTGGGGGGGCCGAGCTACGAGCAGTACTTC
J: TRBJ2-2; V: TRBV2; size: NA; length: 18; D: TRBD2; CDR3: CASTSASGRAGNTGELFF; DNA: TGTGCCAGCACCTCCGCTAGCGGGAGGGCCGGGAACACCGGGGAGCTGTTTTTT
J: TRBJ2-1; V: TRBV5-1; size: NA; length: 13; D: TRBD1; CDR3: CASSLQLTTGRFF; DNA: TGCGCCAGCAGCTTACAGCTGACGACAGGGAGGTTCTTC
J: TRBJ2-1; V: TRBV9; size: NA; length: 13; D: NA; CDR3: CASSVSGIGEQFF; DNA: TGTGCCAGCAGCGTTTCGGGGATAGGTGAGCAGTTCTTC
J: TRBJ1-1; V: TRBV30; size: NA; length: 13; D: TRBD1; CDR3: CAWRNRGSTEAFF; DNA: TGTGCCTGGAGGAACAGGGGAAGCACTGAAGCTTTCTTT
J: TRBJ2-2; V: TRBV5-1; size: NA; length: 13; D: NA; CDR3: CASSLGGAGELFF; DNA: TGCGCCAGCAGCTTGGGAGGGGCCGGGGAGCTGTTTTTT
J: TRBJ1-2; V: TRBV5-1; size: NA; length: 15; D: NA; CDR3: CASSSRRAGLSGYTF; DNA: TGCGCCAGCAGCTCGAGGCGGGCCGGCCTGAGTGGCTACACCTTC
J: TRBJ2-5; V: TRBV5-5; size: NA; length: 13; D: NA; CDR3: CASSLEVRETQYF; DNA: TGTGCCAGCAGCTTGGAGGTCAGGGAGACCCAGTACTTC
J: TRBJ1-6; V: TRBV5-6; size: NA; length: 14; D: TRBD1; CDR3: CASSQDRVSSPLHF; DNA: TGTGCCAGCAGCCAGGACAGGGTCAGTTCACCCCTCCACTTT
J: TRBJ2-2; V: TRBV5-7; size: NA; length: 17; D: TRBD2; CDR3: CASSLELAGGLTGELFF; DNA: TGTGCCAGCAGCTTGGAATTAGCGGGGGGGCTTACCGGGGAGCTGTTTTTT
J: TRBJ1-5; V: TRBV6-6; size: NA; length: 11; D: NA; CDR3: CASTNRIVQHF; DNA: TGTGCCAGCACCAATCGGATTGTTCAGCATTTT
J: TRBJ1-1; V: TRBV15; size: NA; length: 14; D: NA; CDR3: CATSRDPINTEAFF; DNA: TGTGCCACCAGCAGAGACCCCATAAACACTGAAGCTTTCTTT
J: TRBJ2-1; V: TRBV27; size: NA; length: 15; D: TRBD1; CDR3: CASRETGVLYNEQFF; DNA: TGTGCCAGCAGAGAGACAGGGGTATTGTACAATGAGCAGTTCTTC
J: TRBJ1-1; V: TRBV5-4; size: NA; length: 14; D: TRBD1; CDR3: CASRVQGASTEAFF; DNA: TGTGCCAGCAGGGTACAGGGGGCTTCAACTGAAGCTTTCTTT
J: TRBJ2-7; V: TRBV10-3; size: once; length: 18; D: TRBD2; CDR3: CAISRTSGRSPPLYEQYF; DNA: TGTGCCATCAGTCGGACTAGCGGGAGATCTCCCCCTCTCTACGAGCAGTACTTC
J: TRBJ1-2; V: TRBV19; size: NA; length: 15; D: TRBD1; CDR3: CASSTLGQGTHGYTF; DNA: TGTGCCAGTAGTACCCTGGGACAGGGGACCCATGGCTACACCTTC
J: TRBJ2-2; V: TRBV19; size: NA; length: 18; D: TRBD2; CDR3: CASSPPLGLAGFTGELFF; DNA: TGTGCCAGTAGTCCTCCTCTGGGACTAGCGGGCTTCACCGGGGAGCTGTTTTTT
J: TRBJ1-5; V: TRBV4-3; size: once; length: 14; D: NA; CDR3: CASSQPDRNQPQHF; DNA: TGCGCCAGCAGCCAACCAGACAGGAATCAGCCCCAGCATTTT
J: TRBJ1-2; V: TRBV5-1; size: NA; length: 14; D: TRBD1; CDR3: CASSLLTGDYGYTF; DNA: TGCGCCAGCAGCTTACTTACAGGGGACTATGGCTACACCTTC
J: TRBJ1-1; V: TRBV7-8; size: NA; length: 15; D: NA; CDR3: CASSASLAVNTEAFF; DNA: TGTGCCAGCAGCGCCTCTTTAGCAGTAAACACTGAAGCTTTCTTT
J: TRBJ2-7; V: TRBV6-5; size: NA; length: 14; D: NA; CDR3: CASSLTGHYYEQYF; DNA: TGTGCCAGCAGTTTGACGGGACACTACTACGAGCAGTACTTC
J: TRBJ2-3; V: TRBV4-1; size: NA; length: 15; D: TRBD1; CDR3: CASSPLQGKTDTQYF; DNA: TGCGCCAGCAGCCCCCTACAGGGGAAGACAGATACGCAGTATTTT
J: TRBJ2-3; V: TRBV9; size: NA; length: 15; D: TRBD2; CDR3: CASSDIAGGSVTQYF; DNA: TGTGCCAGCAGCGATATAGCGGGGGGGTCAGTTACGCAGTATTTT
J: TRBJ2-3; V: TRBV6-4; size: once; length: 14; D: TRBD1; CDR3: CASSGTGGTDTQYF; DNA: TGTGCCAGCAGTGGCACAGGGGGCACAGATACGCAGTATTTT
J: TRBJ1-3; V: TRBV2; size: NA; length: 13; D: TRBD1; CDR3: CASSLQGGNTIYF; DNA: TGTGCCAGCAGTCTACAGGGGGGAAACACCATATATTTT
J: TRBJ1-4; V: TRBV12-5; size: few; length: 14; D: NA; CDR3: CASGFGQSREKLFF; DNA: TGTGCTAGTGGTTTTGGACAGAGCCGCGAAAAACTGTTTTTT
J: TRBJ2-7; V: TRBV5-4; size: NA; length: 14; D: TRBD1; CDR3: CASSSGGATTEQYF; DNA: TGTGCCAGCAGTTCAGGGGGCGCCACTACCGAGCAGTACTTC
J: TRBJ2-7; V: TRBV10-3; size: NA; length: 19; D: NA; CDR3: CAISESRGTGSQAAYEQYF; DNA: TGTGCCATCAGTGAGTCGCGGGGGACAGGATCCCAAGCCGCCTACGAGCAGTACTTC
J: TRBJ2-6; V: TRBV19; size: NA; length: 18; D: TRBD1; CDR3: CASSIGQGAWSGANVLTF; DNA: TGTGCCAGTAGTATTGGACAGGGGGCTTGGTCTGGGGCCAACGTCCTGACTTTC
J: TRBJ2-1; V: TRBV7-2; size: NA; length: 13; D: NA; CDR3: CASSLDYYNEQFF; DNA: TGTGCCAGCAGCTTAGACTATTACAATGAGCAGTTCTTC
J: TRBJ2-2; V: TRBV7-2; size: once; length: 15; D: NA; CDR3: CASSLGPANTGELFF; DNA: TGTGCCAGCAGCTTAGGGCCTGCGAACACCGGGGAGCTGTTTTTT
J: TRBJ2-3; V: TRBV7-2; size: once; length: 16; D: TRBD2; CDR3: CASSLQAGGPADTQYF; DNA: TGTGCCAGCAGCTTACAAGCGGGGGGGCCGGCAGATACGCAGTATTTT
J: TRBJ2-7; V: TRBV10-1; size: few; length: 14; D: NA; CDR3: CASSSLLGPYEQYF; DNA: TGCGCCAGCAGCAGTCTACTCGGACCCTACGAGCAGTACTTC
J: TRBJ2-5; V: TRBV28; size: NA; length: 15; D: NA; CDR3: CASSLNSWLEETQYF; DNA: TGTGCCAGCAGCCTTAACTCCTGGCTAGAGGAGACCCAGTACTTC
J: TRBJ1-2; V: TRBV28; size: NA; length: 15; D: NA; CDR3: CASSLSGQILAGYTF; DNA: TGTGCCAGCAGTTTATCCGGACAGATACTGGCTGGCTACACCTTC
J: TRBJ1-6; V: TRBV14; size: NA; length: 13; D: NA; CDR3: CASSQEEYWPLHF; DNA: TGTGCCAGCAGCCAAGAGGAATATTGGCCCCTCCACTTT